This TCR beta chain came from a study of T cell responses to AZD1222 COVID-19 vaccine. Study-wide results and caveats: CD4 TCRs covered the whole spike, strongest at regions 160-218 and 743-854. Spike-specific TCR breadth and depth grew following two AZD1222 doses.

With respect to this clone: What it binds is not known.

Data came from immunoSEQ multiplex PCR; TCRdb stores just in-frame clones and leaves some out. The sample has under 150,000 clones, roughly 88% seen once. Germline V gives CDR1 LNHDA, CDR2 SQIVND (reference sequence). The CDR3 totals 16 residues. Trimming took off 5 bases at V and 0 bases at J, with 14 bases between the two ends. J is TRBJ1-3 and V is TRBV19; D unclear. This sequence was found in an adult who received the AZD1222 COVID-19 vaccine. The specimen comprised peripheral blood, sampled 28 days after the second AZD1222 dose. Here the CDR3 DNA reads TGTGCCAGTAGTGTCTCCCTCGCTAGCTCTGGAAACACCATATATTTT. The encoded protein is CASSVSLASSGNTIYF.